These T cell receptor beta chains were read from a single sample in a study of T-cell reconstitution after alpha-beta-depleted transplantation in children. TCRdb itself ran the PCR reads through MiXCR, one entry per CDR3 protein. The sample includes around 700,000 distinct CDR3 sequences, over 10% of them seen just once. The sample in question was PBMCs, obtained before TCRalphabeta/CD19-depleted stem cell transplant. These receptors were collected from a girl aged 2-10 years with congenital amegakaryocytic thrombocytopenia, due to receive a stem cell transplant. Both conserved end residues are part of each CDR3. D genes are given only for firm matches. Size tells how often a clone was seen (once, few, many) or the class of an expanded clone, and some rows leave it out.

J gene | V gene | clone size | D gene | CDR3 protein | CDR3 DNA
TRBJ2-7 | TRBV20-1 | . | . | CSTSRDSPYEQYF | TGCAGTACTAGCCGGGACTCCCCCTATGAGCAGTACTTC
TRBJ2-7 | TRBV12-3/TRBV12-4 | few | . | CASSQQGPRYEQYF | TGTGCCAGCAGCCAGCAGGGACCACGCTACGAGCAGTACTTC
TRBJ2-3 | TRBV12-3/TRBV12-4 | many | TRBD2 | CASSRLAGGTDTQYF | TGTGCCAGCAGCAGACTAGCGGGAGGGACAGATACGCAGTATTTT
TRBJ1-5 | TRBV19 | many | . | CASSPAWGINQPQHF | TGTGCCAGTAGTCCGGCGTGGGGCATCAATCAGCCCCAGCATTTT
TRBJ2-7 | TRBV5-1 | few | TRBD2 | CASSFQTSSHEQYF | TGCGCCAGCAGCTTCCAGACTAGCAGCCACGAGCAGTACTTC
TRBJ2-3 | TRBV6-1 | many | TRBD2 | CASTLAASTDTQYF | TGTGCCAGCACCCTAGCGGCTAGCACAGATACGCAGTATTTT
TRBJ2-2 | TRBV5-1 | . | . | CASSGGFGTGEPFF | TGCGCCAGCAGTGGGGGCTTCGGCACCGGGGAGCCGTTTTTT
TRBJ2-1 | TRBV5-1 | . | . | CASSLLKADHSYNEQFF | TGCGCCAGCAGCTTGTTAAAAGCGGATCACTCCTACAATGAGCAGTTCTTC
TRBJ2-3 | TRBV7-3 | few | . | CASSLQGTESTDTQYF | TGTGCCAGCAGCTTACAGGGGACTGAGAGCACAGATACGCAGTATTTT
TRBJ2-2 | TRBV12-3/TRBV12-4 | many | TRBD2 | CASSLREGRTGELFF | TGTGCCAGCAGTTTGCGGGAGGGCCGCACCGGGGAGCTGTTTTTT
TRBJ2-2 | TRBV29-1 | many | . | CSGGPRGNTGELFF | TGCAGCGGGGGGCCCAGGGGAAACACCGGGGAGCTGTTTTTT
TRBJ2-1 | TRBV18 | few | . | CASSPRTTYNEQFF | TGTGCCAGCTCACCCCGGACTACATACAATGAGCAGTTCTTC
TRBJ1-6 | TRBV20-1 | few | . | CSAINRGSVSPLHF | TGCAGTGCTATCAATCGTGGTTCGGTTTCACCCCTCCACTTT
TRBJ2-7 | TRBV4-1 | few | . | CASSQVPSSVPYEQYF | TGCGCCAGCAGCCAAGTCCCGAGCTCCGTCCCTTACGAGCAGTACTTC
TRBJ1-5 | TRBV29-1 | few | . | CSVKTGLGNQPQHF | TGCAGCGTAAAAACAGGGCTTGGCAATCAGCCCCAGCATTTT